This is a list of T cell receptor beta chains from one sample in a study of human T cells and chemical hapten exposure. TCRdb re-derived calls from the RACE reads in MiXCR, one entry per CDR3 protein. Among fewer than 60,000 distinct CDR3 sequences listed, around 10% were seen once. Sequenced material: whole blood, taken in connection with sensitization to the hapten diphenylcyclopropenone (DPC). The receptors were gathered from a woman aged 40 to 50 with alopecia areata. Some clones in this sample may be carry-over from other donors' samples. Each CDR3 is given without its conserved first and last residue.

cdr3_aa j_call v_call
ATLRTGISYEQY TRBJ2-7 TRBV2
ATKNGQGSNQPQH TRBJ1-5 TRBV28
ASSLVVDRSESYT TRBJ1-2 TRBV5-6
SARQVVSYNEQF TRBJ2-1 TRBV20-1
ASSLRDLGNYEQY TRBJ2-7 TRBV27
ASLLADANGELF TRBJ2-2 TRBV2
NVEKGGSGEQY TRBJ2-7 TRBV29-1
AIHTGQGAVRTGELF TRBJ2-2 TRBV14
ASSQLGLAGGPGGANVLT TRBJ2-6 TRBV4-1
ASSLYVTDTQY TRBJ2-3 TRBV5-1
ASSVQSGGMNTEAF TRBJ1-1 TRBV9
ASRLGVSGPDTNTGELF TRBJ2-2 TRBV7-6
ASRSGGRNEQF TRBJ2-1 TRBV6-2/TRBV6-3
ASSIDGIGQPQH TRBJ1-5 TRBV19
SAVYDRGRNEQY TRBJ2-7 TRBV20-1
ASSLTGGKAYEQY TRBJ2-7 TRBV27
ASSSTGAETQY TRBJ2-5 TRBV2
SVETGSGYEQY TRBJ2-7 TRBV29-1
ASSHLRDRGSETQY TRBJ2-5 TRBV14
ASSLTHQGAVGYT TRBJ1-2 TRBV28
ASSSTRGWTEAF TRBJ1-1 TRBV7-9
ASSLVQGAGGYT TRBJ1-2 TRBV5-1
ASRKGVAEAF TRBJ1-1 TRBV6-4
ASSPQSGQSFNQPQH TRBJ1-5 TRBV7-2
SATPRGASTNEKLF TRBJ1-4 TRBV20-1
ASSPGTSGGLNEQF TRBJ2-1 TRBV18
ASSPSPNYGYT TRBJ1-2 TRBV7-2
ASSPAGTGANVLT TRBJ2-6 TRBV5-1
ATSDPSGSNEQF TRBJ2-1 TRBV24-1
ASSPRSRGGPGELF TRBJ2-2 TRBV7-6
ASSRSGRSYNEQF TRBJ2-1 TRBV21-1
ASSRSGVPKDTQY TRBJ2-3 TRBV7-2
SVSRTGSSYNEQF TRBJ2-1 TRBV29-1
ASSKAGPGPSYEQY TRBJ2-7 TRBV21-1
ASSLIAGGRKDTQY TRBJ2-3 TRBV7-3
ASSFPRGSYNEQF TRBJ2-1 TRBV7-9
ASSGAGQGSGYGYT TRBJ1-2 TRBV5-4